This T cell receptor beta chain emerged from a study of Ad26.COV2.S vaccination and SARS-CoV-2 variants. Study-wide context: Participants got Ad26.COV2.S intramuscularly, once or twice 56 days apart.

Treatment indicated: roughly 18 received Ad26.COV2.S at low or high dose, single or two shots; about 5 received placebo; per-sample allocation not given. Sampling was done on day 63 after the first vaccine or placebo injection. Ad26 vector vaccine expressed Wuhan-strain SARS-CoV-2 spike. General study findings and limits: It was vaccine recipients, not placebo recipients, who had the higher spike-specific TCR breadth. Vaccine and placebo recipients had comparable breadth of non-spike TCRs.

Regarding this clone: The antigen remains undetermined.

The CDR3 covers 11 residues. V was clipped by 6 bases and J by 15 bases, with 15 bases between them. TCRdb's table, derived via immunoSEQ multiplex PCR, lists solely in-frame clones and lacks some. The data hold hundreds of thousands of clones, with roughly 85% observed a single time. The chain has TRBV12-3 or TRBV12-4 and TRBJ2-1, with D possibly TRBD1 on 6 matching bases. This TCR came from a person between 18 and 59 years old who received the Ad26.COV2.S COVID-19 vaccine or a placebo. This sample comprised peripheral blood, obtained in a trial of Ad26.COV2.S vaccine versus placebo. The CDR3 reads CASRQGLRLFF. In nucleotides, the CDR3 is TGTGCCAGCAGACAGGGCCTCCGACTGTTCTTC.